This T cell receptor beta chain originates from a study of T cell repertoires in cytomegalovirus infection. Study-wide results and caveats: Individuals carrying CMV plus the relevant HLA were identified by cumulative frequency of public TCR beta families.

Looked up from germline, CDR1 is LGHNT and CDR2 is FRNRAP. The CDR3 totals 13 residues. The ends were cut back, 0 bases at V and 9 bases at J, with 9 bases in the middle. This clonotype came up a few times. Its target is unknown. TCRdb used MiXCR to reprocess the reads, holding one entry per CDR3 protein. The data show hundreds of thousands of distinct CDR3 sequences, around 10% seen once. Source material: PBMCs. This chain uses TRBV12-5 with TRBJ2-1, with D perhaps being TRBD1 or TRBD2 (6 bases each). The source is a human donor in good health (CMV status not recorded). Some clones in this sample may be carry-over from other donors' samples. The CDR3 sequence: CASGLVGGSEQFF. The CDR3 coding sequence is TGTGCTAGTGGTTTGGTAGGGGGGAGTGAGCAGTTCTTC.